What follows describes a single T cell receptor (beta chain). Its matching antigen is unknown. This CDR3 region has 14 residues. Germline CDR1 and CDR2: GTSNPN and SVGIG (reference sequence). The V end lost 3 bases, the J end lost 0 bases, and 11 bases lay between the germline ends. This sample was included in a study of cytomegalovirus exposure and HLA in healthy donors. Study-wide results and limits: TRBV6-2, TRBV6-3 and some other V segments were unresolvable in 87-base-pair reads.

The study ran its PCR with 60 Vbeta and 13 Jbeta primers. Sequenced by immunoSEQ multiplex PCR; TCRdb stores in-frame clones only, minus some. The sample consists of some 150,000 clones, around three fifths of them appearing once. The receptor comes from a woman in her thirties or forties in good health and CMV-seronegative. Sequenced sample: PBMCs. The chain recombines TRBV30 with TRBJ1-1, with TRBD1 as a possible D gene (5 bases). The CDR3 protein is CAWRWGGMNTEAFF. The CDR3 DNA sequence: TGTGCCTGGAGGTGGGGCGGGATGAACACTGAAGCTTTCTTT.